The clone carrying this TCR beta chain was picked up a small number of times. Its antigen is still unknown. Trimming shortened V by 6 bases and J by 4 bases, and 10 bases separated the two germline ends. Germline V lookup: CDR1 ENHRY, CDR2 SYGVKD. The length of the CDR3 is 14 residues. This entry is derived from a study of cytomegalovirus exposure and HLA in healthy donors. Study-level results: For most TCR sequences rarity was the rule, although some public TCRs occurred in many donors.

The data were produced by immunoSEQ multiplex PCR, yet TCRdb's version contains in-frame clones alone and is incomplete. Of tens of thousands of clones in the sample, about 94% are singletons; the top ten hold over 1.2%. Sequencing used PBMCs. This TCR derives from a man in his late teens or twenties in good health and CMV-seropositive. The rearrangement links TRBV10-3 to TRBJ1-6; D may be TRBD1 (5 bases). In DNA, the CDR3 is TGTGCCATCAGGGCGACAGAATATAATTCACCCCTCCACTTT. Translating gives CAIRATEYNSPLHF.